These 16 T cell receptor beta chains came from one sample sequenced in a study of T cell changes during pregnancy in multiple sclerosis. The repertoire was sequenced with immunoSEQ multiplex PCR; TCRdb's copy has only in-frame clones and lacks some. The repertoire holds under 35,000 clones, with more than 75% as singletons. Sequencing was performed on CD8+ T cells from peripheral blood mononuclear cells, taken after pregnancy. Receptors were obtained from a female donor with multiple sclerosis, enrolled in a pregnancy study.

This chain links TRBV27 with TRBJ1-2, with a possible D match to TRBD1 (5 bases). V gave up 1 base and J gave up 8 bases, with 11 bases separating them. This CDR3 region has 13 residues. CDR1 is MNHEY and CDR2 is SMNVEV in the germline V gene (reference sequence). The CDR3 here is CASSLLGDRGYTF. The DNA of the CDR3 is TGTGCCAGCAGTTTATTAGGGGATAGAGGCTACACCTTC.

The chain has TRBV10-1 and TRBJ1-1; 7 bases map to TRBD1. The CDR3 contains 15 residues. Germline values: CDR1 WNHNN, CDR2 SYGVQD (reference sequence). The V gene end was trimmed by 4 bases and the J gene end by 3 bases; junction bases not matched to a gene: 8. CDR3 sequence reads: CASSVGTVPDTEAFF. The CDR3 nucleotides read TGCGCCAGCAGTGTGGGGACAGTGCCGGACACTGAAGCTTTCTTT.

This chain links TRBV21-1 with TRBJ1-1; TRBD1 is taken as the D call from the table, unchecked against the DNA. TRBV21-1 corresponds to a pseudogene. The CDR3 runs 21 residues. CDR3 amino acids: CASSPWDRGVLTGELLTEAFF. CDR3 nucleotide sequence: TGTGCCAGCAGCCCTTGGGACAGGGGAGTCTTGACCGGTGAGCTCCTCACTGAAGCTTTCTTT.

The chain couples TRBV4-1 to TRBJ1-5; TRBD1 aligns across 7 bases. V lost 1 base to trimming and J lost 4 bases; unmatched junction nucleotides: 4. Germline values: CDR1 MGHRA, CDR2 YSYEKL. The CDR3 is made up of 15 amino acids. In DNA form, the CDR3 reads TGCGCCAGCAGCCAAGGCGGACAGGCTAATCAGCCCCAGCATTTT. Amino acid sequence: CASSQGGQANQPQHF.

The chain has TRBV30 and TRBJ2-2, with TRBD2 matching 10 bases. Looked up from germline, CDR1 is GTSNPN and CDR2 is SVGIG (reference sequence). The CDR3 consists of 18 residues. V trimming: 7 bases; J trimming: 3 bases; junction bases outside the gene matches: 17. This CDR3 reads CASNSILSGGTYTGELFF. The DNA of the CDR3 is TGTGCCTCGAACTCCATTCTTAGCGGGGGGACCTACACCGGGGAGCTGTTTTTT.

The chain combines TRBV6-5 with TRBJ2-5, with a weak D call TRBD2 (5 bases). The length of the CDR3 is 13 residues. Trimming shortened V by 6 bases and J by 6 bases, and 14 bases separated the two germline ends. In germline, CDR1 is MNHEY, CDR2 SVGAGI. CDR3 sequence reads: CASRPPGWQTQYF. The DNA of the CDR3 is TGTGCCAGCAGACCCCCGGGGTGGCAGACCCAGTACTTC.

The CDR3 sequence is CASSLTGSAETQYF. The CDR3 nucleotides read TGTGCCAGCAGCTTGACAGGGTCAGCAGAGACCCAGTACTTC. This sequence joins TRBV9 and TRBJ2-5; the match to TRBD1 covers 7 bases. With V trimmed by 4 bases and J by 4 bases, 7 bases remained unmatched. This CDR3 is built from 14 residues. Germline loops: CDR1 SGDLS, CDR2 YYNGEE.

The rearrangement links TRBV30 to TRBJ2-1; 14 bases align to TRBD2. In germline, CDR1 is GTSNPN, CDR2 SVGIG (reference sequence). The V and J ends lost 3 bases and 10 bases, in that order; junction bases with no gene match: 2. This CDR3 has 13 amino acids. CDR3 DNA: TGTGCCTGGAGAGGACTAGCGGGGGGCGAGCAGTTCTTC. It translates to CAWRGLAGGEQFF. Variable domain in full (rest from reference TRBV30 and TRBJ2-1): SQTIHQWPATLVQPVGSPLSLECTVEGTSNPNLYWYRQAAGRGLQLLFYSVGIGQISSEVPQNLSASRPQDRQFILSSKKLLLSDSGFYLCAWRGLAGGEQFFGPGTRLTVL.

The chain has TRBV13 and TRBJ2-1; TRBD1 matches 7 bases. Germline V gene data show CDR1 as PRHDT and CDR2 as FYEKMQ (reference sequence). The V segment lost 5 bases and the J segment 5 bases; nucleotides outside the gene matches: 12. The CDR3 is made up of 16 amino acids. The CDR3: CASSPRDRAVDNEQFF. The CDR3 DNA reads as TGTGCCAGCAGCCCTCGCGACAGGGCTGTAGACAATGAGCAGTTCTTC.

The chain has TRBV27 and TRBJ1-1; D is uncertain. This CDR3 region has 12 residues. V gave up 8 bases and J gave up 4 bases, with 11 bases separating them. Germline V gene lookup returns CDR1 MNHEY and CDR2 SMNVEV (reference sequence). CDR3 nucleotide sequence: TGTGCCAGCCGTAAGAGGAGCACTGAAGCTTTCTTT. This codes for CASRKRSTEAFF.

V usage is TRBV30 and J usage is TRBJ1-4; 7 bases are shared with TRBD1. The CDR3 covers 12 residues. Unmatched junction bases numbered 0, after V lost 5 bases and J lost 3 bases. Germline V gene lookup returns CDR1 GTSNPN and CDR2 SVGIG (reference sequence). The CDR3 DNA reads TGTGCCTGGGGACAGGCTAATGAAAAACTGTTTTTT. Translating gives CAWGQANEKLFF.

The rearrangement links TRBV6-4 to TRBJ2-3; TRBD2 matches at 14 bases. Unmatched junction bases numbered 3, after V lost 3 bases and J lost 4 bases. The CDR3 runs to 16 residues. Germline-derived CDR1 and CDR2 are MRHNA and SNTAGT. CDR3 loop: CASSESGLAGADTQYF. CDR3 DNA sequence: TGTGCCAGCAGTGAGTCGGGACTAGCGGGGGCAGATACGCAGTATTTT.

This chain joins TRBV19 and TRBJ2-7; 8 nucleotides match TRBD1. With 5 bases clipped from V and 7 bases from J, the junction kept 16 bases outside the gene matches. The CDR3 totals 16 residues. From germline, CDR1 is LNHDA and CDR2 SQIVND (reference sequence). The DNA for the CDR3 is TGTGCCAGTAGTGACCGGACAGGGCTCTTCCCGGGGGAGCAGTACTTC. Translation gives CASSDRTGLFPGEQYF.

This clone appeared a single time. The V call is TRBV27, the J call TRBJ2-7; 10 nucleotides agree with TRBD1. Per germline, CDR1 MNHEY and CDR2 SMNVEV (reference sequence). V shed 5 bases, J shed 5 bases, and the junction held 6 bases outside the gene matches. The CDR3 has 14 amino acids. The CDR3, as DNA: TGTGCCAGCAGTGACAGGGGGCGAACGAACGAGCAGTACTTC. This gives the protein CASSDRGRTNEQYF.

The rearrangement uses TRBV6-1 and TRBJ1-2; a weak D match, TRBD1 (6 bases). The CDR3 length is 13 residues. Per germline, CDR1 MNHNS and CDR2 SASEGT. Deletions cut 8 bases from V and 0 bases from J, with 10 bases between. The CDR3 reads CASLDSANYGYTF. The CDR3 nucleotides are TGTGCCAGCCTGGACAGCGCTAACTATGGCTACACCTTC.

This sequence joins TRBV28 and TRBJ1-5; no firm D call. Germline CDR1 reads MDHEN; CDR2 reads SYDVKM. V lost 7 bases and J lost 5, with 18 bases in between. The CDR3 totals 15 residues. This CDR3 is CASMNLREDYQPQHF. For the CDR3, the DNA is TGTGCCAGCATGAACTTACGCGAGGATTATCAGCCCCAGCATTTT.